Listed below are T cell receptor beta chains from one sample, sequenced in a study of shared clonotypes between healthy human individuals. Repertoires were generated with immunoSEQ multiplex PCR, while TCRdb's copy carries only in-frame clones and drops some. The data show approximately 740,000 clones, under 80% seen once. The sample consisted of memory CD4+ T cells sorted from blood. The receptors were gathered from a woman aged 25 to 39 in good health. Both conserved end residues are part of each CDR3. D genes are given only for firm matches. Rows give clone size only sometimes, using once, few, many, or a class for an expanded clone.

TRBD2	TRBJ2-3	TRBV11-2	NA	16	TGTGCCAGCAGCGATAAACCGGGACTAAGAACAGATACGCAGTATTTT	CASSDKPGLRTDTQYF
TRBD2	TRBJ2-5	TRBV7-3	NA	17	TGTGCCAGCAGCTTAATGGGGGCGGGAGGTTTAGGAGAGACCCAGTACTTC	CASSLMGAGGLGETQYF
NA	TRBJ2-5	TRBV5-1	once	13	TGCGCCAGCAGCTTGACAGGGAAAGAGACCCAGTACTTC	CASSLTGKETQYF
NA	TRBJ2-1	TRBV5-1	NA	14	TGCGCCAGCGGGGTAGCAGGCTCCTACAATGAGCAGTTCTTC	CASGVAGSYNEQFF
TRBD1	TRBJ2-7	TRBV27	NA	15	TGTGCCAGCAGAAACCAGACAGGGGGGTTGTACGAGCAGTACTTC	CASRNQTGGLYEQYF
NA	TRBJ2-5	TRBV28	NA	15	TGTGCCAGCAAGGGCCCCGGACAGAACCAAGAGACCCAGTACTTC	CASKGPGQNQETQYF
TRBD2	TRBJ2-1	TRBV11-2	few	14	TGTGCCAGCAGCTTAGCGGGGGGAGGAGTTGAGCAGTTCTTC	CASSLAGGGVEQFF
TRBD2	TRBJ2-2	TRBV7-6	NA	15	TGTGCCAGCAGCTCTAGGACTAGTCCCCCCGGGGAGCTGTTTTTT	CASSSRTSPPGELFF
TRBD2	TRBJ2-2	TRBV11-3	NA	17	TGTGCCAGCAGCCAACTCGGGGGGACTCCTAACACCGGGGAGCTGTTTTTT	CASSQLGGTPNTGELFF
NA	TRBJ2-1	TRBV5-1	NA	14	TGCGCCAGCAGCCCGACCGTTCCCTCCATGGAGCAGTTCTTC	CASSPTVPSMEQFF
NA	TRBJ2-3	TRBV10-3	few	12	TGTGCCATCAGTGAGAACGCAGATACGCAGTATTTT	CAISENADTQYF
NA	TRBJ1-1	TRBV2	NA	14	TGTGCCAGCAGTGGTTCGGTGCTTAACACTGAAGCTTTCTTT	CASSGSVLNTEAFF
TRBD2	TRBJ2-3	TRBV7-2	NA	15	TGTGCCATCGGGAGGGGACTAGCGGGAGTAGATACGCAGTATTTT	CAIGRGLAGVDTQYF
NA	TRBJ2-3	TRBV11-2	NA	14	TGTGCCAGCAGCTTCGGTCAGGGCACAGATACGCAGTATTTT	CASSFGQGTDTQYF
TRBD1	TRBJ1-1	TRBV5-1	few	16	TGCGCCAGCAGCTGGGGACAGGGGGCGGAAGGAGGAGCAGCTTTCTTT	CASSWGQGAEGGAAFF
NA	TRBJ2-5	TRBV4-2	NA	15	TGTGCCAGCAGCCAAGATAGTAGTTTACAAGAGACCCAGTACTTC	CASSQDSSLQETQYF
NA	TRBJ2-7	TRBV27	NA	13	TGTGCCAGCAGTTTGGTCGGGGCCTACGAGCAGTACTTC	CASSLVGAYEQYF
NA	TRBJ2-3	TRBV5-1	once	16	TGCGCCAGCAGCTTCCTGGGTCGTGTCCCCACAGATACGCAGTATTTT	CASSFLGRVPTDTQYF
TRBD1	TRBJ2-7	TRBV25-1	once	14	TGTGCCAGCAGTGGGACAGGGCGTGGAGAAGAGCAGTACTTC	CASSGTGRGEEQYF
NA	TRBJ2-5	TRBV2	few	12	TGTGCCAGCAGTGAGAGGCGAGAGACCCAGTACTTC	CASSERRETQYF
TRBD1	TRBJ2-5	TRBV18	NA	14	TGTGCCAGCTCACCGACAGGGTACCAAGAGACCCAGTACTTC	CASSPTGYQETQYF
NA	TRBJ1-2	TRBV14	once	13	TGTGCCAGCAGCCAAGACTACACCGGAGGCTACACCTTC	CASSQDYTGGYTF
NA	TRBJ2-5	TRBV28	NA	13	TGTGCCAGCAGTTGGGCCAGCGAAGAGACCCAGTACTTC	CASSWASEETQYF
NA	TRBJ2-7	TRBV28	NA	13	TGTGCCAGCAGGGTAGCGGCTTCCTACGAGCAGTACTTC	CASRVAASYEQYF
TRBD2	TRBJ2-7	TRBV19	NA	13	TGTGCCAGTAGTAAGCGGGAGTTCGACGAGCAGTACTTC	CASSKREFDEQYF
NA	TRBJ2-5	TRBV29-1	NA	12	TGCAGCGTTGCCAGGGGGGCCGAGACCCAGTACTTC	CSVARGAETQYF
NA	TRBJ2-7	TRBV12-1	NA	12	TGTGCCACTGCGTTCCGGGGGTTCGAGCAGTACTTC	CATAFRGFEQYF
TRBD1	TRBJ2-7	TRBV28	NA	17	TGTGCCAGCAGCCCACCACGTAGGACAGGGAATCGGTACGAGCAGTACTTC	CASSPPRRTGNRYEQYF
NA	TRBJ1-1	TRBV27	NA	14	TGTGCCAGCGCCTCCGGGACCTGGGGCACTGAAGCTTTCTTT	CASASGTWGTEAFF
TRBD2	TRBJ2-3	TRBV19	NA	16	TGTGCCAGTAGTCTAACGGGACTAGCGGGGACAGATACGCAGTATTTT	CASSLTGLAGTDTQYF
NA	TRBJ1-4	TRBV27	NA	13	TGTGCCAGCAGTGGTACAAGGGATGAAAAACTGTTTTTT	CASSGTRDEKLFF
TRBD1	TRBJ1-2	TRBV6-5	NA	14	TGTGCCAGCGGCCGGGGACAGGAGATGGATGGCTACACCTTC	CASGRGQEMDGYTF
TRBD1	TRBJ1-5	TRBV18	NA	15	TGTGCCAGCTCACCAGGGACAGCGATCAATCAGCCCCAGCATTTT	CASSPGTAINQPQHF
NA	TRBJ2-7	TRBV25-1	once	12	TGTGCCAGCAGCCGGGCATCCTACGAGCAGTACTTC	CASSRASYEQYF
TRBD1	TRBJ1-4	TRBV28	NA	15	TGTGCCAGCAGAGCTGGGGGACAGCTTAATGAAAAACTGTTTTTT	CASRAGGQLNEKLFF
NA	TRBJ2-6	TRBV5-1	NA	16	TGCGCCAGCAGCCCCACAGGGACCTCTGGGGCCAACGTCCTGACTTTC	CASSPTGTSGANVLTF
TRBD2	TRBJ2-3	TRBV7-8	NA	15	TGTGCCAGCAGCACCGGACTAGCGAACACAGATACGCAGTATTTT	CASSTGLANTDTQYF
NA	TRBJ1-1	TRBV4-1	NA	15	TGCGCCAGCAGCCAAGACACGGGGTCGCGAACTGAAGCTTTCTTT	CASSQDTGSRTEAFF
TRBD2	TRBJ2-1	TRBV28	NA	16	TGTGCCAGCAGTTTATCTGGCGGTAGGGAGGGCAATGAGCAGTTCTTC	CASSLSGGREGNEQFF
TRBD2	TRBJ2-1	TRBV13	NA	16	TGTGCCAGCAGCTCCCCAGGACTAGCGGGGCACAATGAGCAGTTCTTC	CASSSPGLAGHNEQFF
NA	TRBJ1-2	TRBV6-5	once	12	TGTGCCAGCAGTTACAAAAACTATGGCTACACCTTC	CASSYKNYGYTF
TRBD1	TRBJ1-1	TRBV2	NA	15	TGTGCCAGCAGGTCTCCGGGACAGGGTAGGACTGAAGCTTTCTTT	CASRSPGQGRTEAFF
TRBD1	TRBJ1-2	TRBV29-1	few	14	TGCAGCGTTCTCCGACAGGGGGTATTAAATGGCTACACCTTC	CSVLRQGVLNGYTF
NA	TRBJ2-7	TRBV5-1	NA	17	TGCGCCAGCAGCTTGAGCCTTCTAGGGTCGGGAGACTACGAGCAGTACTTC	CASSLSLLGSGDYEQYF
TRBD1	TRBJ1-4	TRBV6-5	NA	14	TGTGCCAGCAGAAACAGGGGATCTAATGAAAAACTGTTTTTT	CASRNRGSNEKLFF
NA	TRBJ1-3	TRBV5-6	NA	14	TGTGCCAGCAGCTTCCTGAGCTCTGGAAACACCATATATTTT	CASSFLSSGNTIYF
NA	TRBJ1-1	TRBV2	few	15	TGTGCCAGCAGTGCAGGGGTCGCGGGGAACACTGAAGCTTTCTTT	CASSAGVAGNTEAFF
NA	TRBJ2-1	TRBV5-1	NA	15	TGCGCCAGCAGCGTGGATGGTATAGCGCTGAATGAGCAGTTCTTC	CASSVDGIALNEQFF
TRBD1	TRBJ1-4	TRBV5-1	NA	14	TGCGCCAGCAGCTCCGGACAGGGTAATGAAAAACTGTTTTTT	CASSSGQGNEKLFF
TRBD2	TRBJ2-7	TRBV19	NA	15	TGTGCCAGTAGTATAGGACTAGCGGGAGAGGCCGAGCAGTACTTC	CASSIGLAGEAEQYF
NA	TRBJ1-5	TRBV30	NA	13	TGTGCCTGGAGTGGAACAGGGATGCAGCCCCAGCATTTT	CAWSGTGMQPQHF
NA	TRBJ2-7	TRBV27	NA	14	TGTGCCAGCAGCTACGGGAACAGGGCCTACGAGCAGTACTTC	CASSYGNRAYEQYF
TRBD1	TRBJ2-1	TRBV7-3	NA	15	TGTGCCAGCAGCCGGGACAGCAGGTCCTACAATGAGCAGTTCTTC	CASSRDSRSYNEQFF
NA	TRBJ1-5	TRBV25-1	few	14	TGTGCCAGCAGTGAGGGGCAGGCGAATCAGCCCCAGCATTTT	CASSEGQANQPQHF
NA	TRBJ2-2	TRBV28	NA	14	TGTGCCAGCAGTTCGACCAGCAGGGGCGGGGAGCTGTTTTTT	CASSSTSRGGELFF
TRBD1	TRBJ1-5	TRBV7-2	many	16	TGTGCCAGCAGCCTGTCGACAGGGAGGGAGAATCAGCCCCAGCATTTT	CASSLSTGRENQPQHF
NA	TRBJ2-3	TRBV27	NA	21	TGTGCCAGCACCCACTGGTCACGGGGGCAAATGGTCGCTAGCTTCGCAGATACGCAGTATTTT	CASTHWSRGQMVASFADTQYF
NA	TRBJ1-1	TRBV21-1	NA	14	TGTGCCAGCGCCCCCGGGACAGAGAACACTGAAGCTTTCTTT	CASAPGTENTEAFF
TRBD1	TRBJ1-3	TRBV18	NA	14	TGTGCCAGCGAAGACAGGGGATCTGGAAACACCATATATTTT	CASEDRGSGNTIYF
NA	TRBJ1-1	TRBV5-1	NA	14	TGCGCCAGCAGCTCGACGCAGAAAGGGGAAGGAGCTTTCTTT	CASSSTQKGEGAFF